Below, one TCR beta chain is given with its context. These data come from a study of blood T cell repertoires in COVID-19. Study information: Sites in the United States, Italy and Spain provided acute and convalescent COVID-19 samples. Nucleic acid was either cDNA or gDNA, and it came from T cells, B-cell-depleted T cells, or PBMCs.

CDR1 is SGHRS, CDR2 YFSETQ, per germline. The CDR3 consists of 15 residues. J lost 4 bases, V lost 4 bases, and 9 bases had no gene match. In the source study's methods: Counts of nucleated cells, estimated from reference gene primer amplification, were obtained. TCRdb's table, derived via immunoSEQ multiplex PCR, lists solely in-frame clones and lacks some. That table gives V, J and clone size, and the DNA gave D and trimming. The sample holds some 73,000 clones; roughly three quarters are singletons and the top ten take under 3%. This chain joins TRBV5-1 and TRBJ1-1; TRBD1 matches 8 bases. This TCR was sampled from a man between 65 and 85 years old with COVID-19, enrolled during active disease. Sequencing was performed on peripheral blood. The CDR3 spells CASSPRTGSSTEAFF. The CDR3 DNA sequence: TGCGCCAGCAGCCCCCGGACAGGGTCTTCCACTGAAGCTTTCTTT.